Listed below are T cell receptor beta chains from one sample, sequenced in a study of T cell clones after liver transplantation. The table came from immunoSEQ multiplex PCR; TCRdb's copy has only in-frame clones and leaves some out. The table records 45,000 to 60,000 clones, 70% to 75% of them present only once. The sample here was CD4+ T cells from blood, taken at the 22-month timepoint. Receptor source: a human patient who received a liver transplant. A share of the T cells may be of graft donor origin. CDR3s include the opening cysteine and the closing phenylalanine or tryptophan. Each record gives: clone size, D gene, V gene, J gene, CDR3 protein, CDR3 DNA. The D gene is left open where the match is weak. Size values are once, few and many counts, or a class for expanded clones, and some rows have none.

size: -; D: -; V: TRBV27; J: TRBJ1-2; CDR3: CASSLSVGNYGYTF; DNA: TGTGCCAGCAGTTTATCGGTAGGGAACTATGGCTACACCTTC
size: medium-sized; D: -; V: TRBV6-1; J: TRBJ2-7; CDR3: CASSQRNNYEQYF; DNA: TGTGCCAGCAGTCAGCGTAACAACTACGAGCAGTACTTC
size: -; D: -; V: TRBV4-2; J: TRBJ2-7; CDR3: CASSQDGLYEQYF; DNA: TGTGCCAGCAGCCAAGACGGCCTCTACGAGCAGTACTTC
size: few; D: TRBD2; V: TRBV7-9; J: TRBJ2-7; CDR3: CASGRGGTEEQYF; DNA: TGTGCCAGCGGCCGGGGGGGCACGGAGGAGCAGTACTTC
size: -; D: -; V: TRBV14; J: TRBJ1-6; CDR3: CASSPRSPNNSPLHF; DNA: TGTGCCAGCAGCCCGAGGAGCCCAAATAATTCACCCCTCCACTTT
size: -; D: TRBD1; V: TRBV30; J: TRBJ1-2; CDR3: CAWSVQGSYGYTF; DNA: TGTGCCTGGAGTGTACAGGGGAGCTATGGCTACACCTTC
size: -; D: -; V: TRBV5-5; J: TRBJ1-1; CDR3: CASQDRGGTEAFF; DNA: TGTGCCAGTCAAGACCGAGGGGGAACTGAAGCTTTCTTT
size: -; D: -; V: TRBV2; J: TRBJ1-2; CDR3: CASSEDRPSGGYGYTF; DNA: TGTGCCAGCAGTGAAGACAGGCCTTCGGGGGGATATGGCTACACCTTC
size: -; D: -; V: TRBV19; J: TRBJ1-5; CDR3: CASTGGINQPQHF; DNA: TGTGCCAGTACGGGGGGAATCAATCAGCCCCAGCATTTT
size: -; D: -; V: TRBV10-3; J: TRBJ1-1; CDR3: CAIGMSGGLGTEAFF; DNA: TGTGCCATCGGGATGTCCGGGGGGTTGGGGACTGAAGCTTTCTTT
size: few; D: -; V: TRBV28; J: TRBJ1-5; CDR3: CASRPPTGPSNQPQHF; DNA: TGTGCCAGCCGACCCCCTACAGGGCCAAGCAATCAGCCCCAGCATTTT
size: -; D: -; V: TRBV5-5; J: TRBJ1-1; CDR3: CASSSSQANTEAFF; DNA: TGTGCCAGCAGTTCCTCACAGGCGAACACTGAAGCTTTCTTT
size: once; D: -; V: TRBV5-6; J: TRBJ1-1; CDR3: CASSPLGGLVNTEAFF; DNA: TGTGCCAGCAGCCCGCTAGGGGGGCTGGTGAACACTGAAGCTTTCTTT
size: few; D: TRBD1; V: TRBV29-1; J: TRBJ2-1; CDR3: CSVEGQGWNEQFF; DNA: TGCAGCGTTGAGGGACAGGGTTGGAATGAGCAGTTCTTC
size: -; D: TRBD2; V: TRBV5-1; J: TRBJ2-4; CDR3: CASSLGLAGVTGDIQYF; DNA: TGCGCCAGCAGCTTGGGGTTAGCGGGGGTGACGGGTGACATTCAGTACTTC
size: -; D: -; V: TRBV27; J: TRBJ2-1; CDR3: CASSLGSGSYNEQFF; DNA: TGTGCCAGCAGTTTAGGGTCGGGCTCCTACAATGAGCAGTTCTTC
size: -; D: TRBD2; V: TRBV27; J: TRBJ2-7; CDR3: CASRNEGLAGSYEQYF; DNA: TGTGCCAGCAGGAACGAAGGACTAGCGGGCTCCTACGAGCAGTACTTC
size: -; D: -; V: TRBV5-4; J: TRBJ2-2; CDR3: CASSRELARSTGELFF; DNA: TGTGCCAGCAGCCGGGAGCTAGCAAGGAGCACCGGGGAGCTGTTTTTT
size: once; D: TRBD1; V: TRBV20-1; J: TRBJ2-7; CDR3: CSRQGAYEQYF; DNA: TGCAGTCGACAGGGCGCCTACGAGCAGTACTTC
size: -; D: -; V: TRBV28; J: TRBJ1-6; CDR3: CASGTGGTYNSPLHF; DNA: TGTGCCAGCGGGACCGGGGGCACCTATAATTCACCCCTCCACTTT
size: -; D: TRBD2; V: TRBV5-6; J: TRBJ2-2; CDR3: CASSPNSGGAGELFF; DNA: TGTGCCAGCAGCCCCAATAGCGGGGGGGCCGGGGAGCTGTTTTTT
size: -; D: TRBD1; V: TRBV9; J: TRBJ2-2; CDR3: CASSLRDRVFPGELFF; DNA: TGTGCCAGCAGCCTCCGGGACAGGGTTTTTCCCGGGGAGCTGTTTTTT
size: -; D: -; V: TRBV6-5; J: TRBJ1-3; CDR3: CASSYGPRNTIYF; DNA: TGTGCCAGCAGTTACGGACCGAGAAACACCATATATTTT
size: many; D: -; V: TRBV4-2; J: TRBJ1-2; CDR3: CASSQEYNSNAGYTF; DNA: TGTGCCAGCAGCCAAGAATACAACAGTAACGCTGGCTACACCTTC
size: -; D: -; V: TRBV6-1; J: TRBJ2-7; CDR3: CASSEGWGSYEQYF; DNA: TGTGCCAGCAGTGAAGGGTGGGGCTCCTACGAGCAGTACTTC
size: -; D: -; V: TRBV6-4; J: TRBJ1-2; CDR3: CASSANSNYGYTF; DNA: TGTGCCAGCAGTGCGAACAGTAACTATGGCTACACCTTC
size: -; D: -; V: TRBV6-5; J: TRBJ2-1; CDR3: CASSYSASYNEQFF; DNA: TGTGCCAGCAGTTACTCGGCGAGCTACAATGAGCAGTTCTTC
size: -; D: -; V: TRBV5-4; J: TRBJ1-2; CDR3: CASSLARTNYGYTF; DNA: TGTGCCAGCAGCTTGGCCAGGACTAACTATGGCTACACCTTC
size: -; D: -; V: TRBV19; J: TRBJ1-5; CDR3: CASSEQGGGNQPQHF; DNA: TGTGCCAGTAGTGAGCAGGGCGGTGGCAATCAGCCCCAGCATTTT
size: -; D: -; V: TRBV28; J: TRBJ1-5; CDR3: CASSLGTGDQPQHF; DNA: TGTGCCAGCAGTTTAGGGACCGGAGATCAGCCCCAGCATTTT